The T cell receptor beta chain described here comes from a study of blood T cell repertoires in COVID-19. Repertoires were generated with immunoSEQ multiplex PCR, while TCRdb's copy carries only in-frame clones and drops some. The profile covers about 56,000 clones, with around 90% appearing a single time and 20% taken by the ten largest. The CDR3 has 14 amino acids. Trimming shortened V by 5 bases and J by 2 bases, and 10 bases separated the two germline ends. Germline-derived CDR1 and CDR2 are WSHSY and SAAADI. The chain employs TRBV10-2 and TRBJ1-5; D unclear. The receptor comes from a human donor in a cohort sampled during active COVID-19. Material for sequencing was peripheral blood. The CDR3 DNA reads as TGCGCCAGCAGTTCGGGGTACGGCAATCAGCCCCAGCATTTT. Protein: CASSSGYGNQPQHF.